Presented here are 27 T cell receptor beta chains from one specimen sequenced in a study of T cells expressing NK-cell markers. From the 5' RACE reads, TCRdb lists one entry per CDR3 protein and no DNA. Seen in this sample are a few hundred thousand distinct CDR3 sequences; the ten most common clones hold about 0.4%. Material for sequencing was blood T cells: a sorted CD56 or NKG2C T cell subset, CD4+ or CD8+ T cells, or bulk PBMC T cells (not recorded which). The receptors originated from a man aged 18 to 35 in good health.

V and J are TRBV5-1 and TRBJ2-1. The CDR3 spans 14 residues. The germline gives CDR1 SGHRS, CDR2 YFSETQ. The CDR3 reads CASSNENIHNEQFF. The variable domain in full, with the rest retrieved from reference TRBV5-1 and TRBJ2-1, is KAGVTQTPRYLIKTRGQQVTLSCSPISGHRSVSWYQQTPGQGLQFLFEYFSETQRNKGNFPGRFSGRQFSNSRSEMNVSTLELGDSALYLCASSNENIHNEQFFGPGTRLTVL.

The CDR3 protein is CSDSRGEVPDTQYF. The gene calls are TRBV20-1 and TRBJ2-3; the TCRdb D gene call, TRBD2, has no DNA to confirm it. The germline CDR1 and CDR2 sequences are DFQATT and SNEGSKA (reference sequence). The CDR3 sequence is 14 residues long.

The CDR3 is CASSVSAEPSYEQYF. V gene TRBV9 combines with J gene TRBJ2-7. This CDR3 has 15 amino acids. Germline CDR1 SGDLS, CDR2 YYNGEE.

CDR3 region: CASTKRQLGTGELFF. This rearrangement joins TRBV12-3 or TRBV12-4 to TRBJ2-2; TCRdb lists TRBD1, though no DNA is available to test this call. The CDR3 is 15 residues long.

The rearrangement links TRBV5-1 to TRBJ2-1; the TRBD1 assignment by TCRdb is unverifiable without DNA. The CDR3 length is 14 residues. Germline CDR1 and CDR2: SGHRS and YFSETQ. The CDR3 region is CASSIRDDINEQFF. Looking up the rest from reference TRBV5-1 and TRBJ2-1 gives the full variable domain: KAGVTQTPRYLIKTRGQQVTLSCSPISGHRSVSWYQQTPGQGLQFLFEYFSETQRNKGNFPGRFSGRQFSNSRSEMNVSTLELGDSALYLCASSIRDDINEQFFGPGTRLTVL.

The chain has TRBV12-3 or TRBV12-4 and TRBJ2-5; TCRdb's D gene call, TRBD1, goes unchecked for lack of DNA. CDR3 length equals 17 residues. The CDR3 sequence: CASSTQRDRLLSETQYF.

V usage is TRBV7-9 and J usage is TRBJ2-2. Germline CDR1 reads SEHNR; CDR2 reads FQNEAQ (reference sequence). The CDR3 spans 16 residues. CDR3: CASSLGYRANTGELFF.

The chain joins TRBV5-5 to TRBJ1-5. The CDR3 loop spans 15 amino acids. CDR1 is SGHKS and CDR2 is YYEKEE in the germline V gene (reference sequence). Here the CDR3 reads CASSTSLGSNQPQHF. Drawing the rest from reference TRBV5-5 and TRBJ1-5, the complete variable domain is DAGVTQSPTHLIKTRGQQVTLRCSPISGHKSVSWYQQVLGQGPQFIFQYYEKEERGRGNFPDRFSARQFPNYSSELNVNALLLGDSALYLCASSTSLGSNQPQHFGDGTRLSIL.

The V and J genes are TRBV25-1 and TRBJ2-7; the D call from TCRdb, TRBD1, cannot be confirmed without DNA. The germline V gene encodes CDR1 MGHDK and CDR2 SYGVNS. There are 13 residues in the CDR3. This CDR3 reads CASSGDRVYEQYF.

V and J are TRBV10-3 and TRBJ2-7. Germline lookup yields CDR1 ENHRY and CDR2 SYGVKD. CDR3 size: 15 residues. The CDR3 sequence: CAISEPGRGSYEQYF.

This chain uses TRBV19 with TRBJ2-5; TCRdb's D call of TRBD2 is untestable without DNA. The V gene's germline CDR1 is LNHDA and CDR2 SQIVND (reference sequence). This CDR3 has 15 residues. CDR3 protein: CASKGGRAPQETQYF. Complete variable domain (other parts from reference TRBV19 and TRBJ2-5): DGGITQSPKYLFRKEGQNVTLSCEQNLNHDAMYWYRQDPGQGLRLIYYSQIVNDFQKGDIAEGYSVSREKKESFPLTVTSAQKNPTAFYLCASKGGRAPQETQYFGPGTRLLVL.

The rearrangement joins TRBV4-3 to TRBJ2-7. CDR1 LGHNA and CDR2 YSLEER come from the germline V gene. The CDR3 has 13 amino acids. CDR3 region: CASSQDIYYEQYF.

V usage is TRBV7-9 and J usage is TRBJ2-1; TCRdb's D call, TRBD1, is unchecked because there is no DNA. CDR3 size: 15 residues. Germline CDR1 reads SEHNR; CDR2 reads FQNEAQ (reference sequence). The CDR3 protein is CASSLGGGGYNEQFF.

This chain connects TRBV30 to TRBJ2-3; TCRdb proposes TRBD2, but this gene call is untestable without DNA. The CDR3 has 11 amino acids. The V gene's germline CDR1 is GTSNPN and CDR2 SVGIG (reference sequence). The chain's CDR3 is CAWGTADTQYF.

The CDR3 loop reads CASSLVAGHNEQFF. The gene calls are TRBV10-2 and TRBJ2-1; TCRdb's D call of TRBD2 is untestable without DNA. The CDR3 covers 14 residues. Germline V gene data show CDR1 as WSHSY and CDR2 as SAAADI.

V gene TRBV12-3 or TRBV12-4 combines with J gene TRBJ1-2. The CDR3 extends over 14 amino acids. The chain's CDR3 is CASSTGTRGYGYTF.

The chain's CDR3 is CSVGGRAGYEQFF. This rearrangement joins TRBV29-1 to TRBJ2-1; TCRdb's assignment of TRBD2 cannot be checked, as there is no DNA. The CDR3 runs 13 residues. The germline gives CDR1 SQVTM, CDR2 ANQGSEA.

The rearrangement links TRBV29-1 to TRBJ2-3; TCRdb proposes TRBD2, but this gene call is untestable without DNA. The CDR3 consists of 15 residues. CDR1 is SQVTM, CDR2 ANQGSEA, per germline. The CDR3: CSVVTSGGVTDTQYF.

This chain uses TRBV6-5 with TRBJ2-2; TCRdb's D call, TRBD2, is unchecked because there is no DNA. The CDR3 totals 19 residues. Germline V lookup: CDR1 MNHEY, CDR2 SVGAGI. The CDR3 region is CASSYSSGLSTSNTGELFF.

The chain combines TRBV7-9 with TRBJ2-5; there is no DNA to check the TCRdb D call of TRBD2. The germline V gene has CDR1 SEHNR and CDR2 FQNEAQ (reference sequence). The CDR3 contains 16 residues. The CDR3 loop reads CASSSRLRGDQETQYF.

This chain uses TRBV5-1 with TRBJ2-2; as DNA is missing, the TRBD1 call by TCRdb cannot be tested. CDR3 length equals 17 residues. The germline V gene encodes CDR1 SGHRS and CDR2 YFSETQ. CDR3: CASSLGARGRNTGELFF.

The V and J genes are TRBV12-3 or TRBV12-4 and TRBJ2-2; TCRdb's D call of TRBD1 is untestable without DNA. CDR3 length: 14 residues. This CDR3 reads CASSRQGAVGELFF.

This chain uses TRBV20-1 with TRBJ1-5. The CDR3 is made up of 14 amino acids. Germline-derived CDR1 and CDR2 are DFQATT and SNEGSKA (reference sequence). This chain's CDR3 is CSARGAQSSQPQHF.

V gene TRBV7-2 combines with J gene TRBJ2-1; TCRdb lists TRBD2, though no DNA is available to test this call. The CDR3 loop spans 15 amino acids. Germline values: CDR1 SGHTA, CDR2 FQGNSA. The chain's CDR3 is CASSLGGSGRSEQFF.

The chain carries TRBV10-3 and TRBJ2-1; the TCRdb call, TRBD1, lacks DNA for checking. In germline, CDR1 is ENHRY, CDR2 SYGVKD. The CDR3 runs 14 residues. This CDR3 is CAIKPRGFDNEQFF.

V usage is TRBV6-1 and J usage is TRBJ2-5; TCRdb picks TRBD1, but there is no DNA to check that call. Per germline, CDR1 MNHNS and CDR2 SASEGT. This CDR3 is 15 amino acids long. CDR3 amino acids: CASSVPGRSQETQYF.

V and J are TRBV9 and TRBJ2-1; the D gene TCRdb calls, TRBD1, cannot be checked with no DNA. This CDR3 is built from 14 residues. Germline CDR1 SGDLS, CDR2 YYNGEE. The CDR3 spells CASSSRDVDNEQFF.